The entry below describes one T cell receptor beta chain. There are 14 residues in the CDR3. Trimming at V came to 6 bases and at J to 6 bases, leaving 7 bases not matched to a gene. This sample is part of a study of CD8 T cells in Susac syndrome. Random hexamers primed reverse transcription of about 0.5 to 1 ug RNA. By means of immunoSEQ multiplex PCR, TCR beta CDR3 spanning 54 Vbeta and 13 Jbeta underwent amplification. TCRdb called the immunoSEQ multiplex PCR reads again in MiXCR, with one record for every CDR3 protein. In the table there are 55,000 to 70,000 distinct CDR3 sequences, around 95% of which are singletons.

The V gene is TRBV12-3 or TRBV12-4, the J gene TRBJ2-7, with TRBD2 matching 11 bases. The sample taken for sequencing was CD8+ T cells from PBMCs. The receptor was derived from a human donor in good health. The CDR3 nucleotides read TGTGCCAGCAGCTCTAGCGGGGGGTCCAGCGAGCAGTACTTC. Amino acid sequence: CASSSSGGSSEQYF.